This T cell receptor (beta chain) was sequenced for a study of blood T cell repertoires in COVID-19. On the study more broadly: PBMCs, B-cell-depleted T cells, or T cells were the source of the cDNA or gDNA that made up the material.

In the authors' workflow: Amplification of reference gene primers provided the estimated nucleated cell counts. TCRdb's table, derived via immunoSEQ multiplex PCR, lists solely in-frame clones and lacks some. V and J calls and clone size follow that table, whereas D and trimming were derived from the DNA. The table includes some 300,000 clones, approximately 90% detected once. The sequencing sample was made of PBMCs or T cells enriched from blood (not recorded which). This TCR was recovered from a woman aged 60-75 years in a cohort exposed to, infected with or recovered from COVID-19 (not recorded which).

In nucleotides, the CDR3 is TGTGCCAGCAGTCGACAGGGGGACTCCTACGAGCAGTACTTC. Encoded protein: CASSRQGDSYEQYF. This rearrangement joins TRBV6-6 to TRBJ2-7, with 9 bases that match TRBD1. CDR1 and CDR2 (germline): MNHNY, SVGAGI (reference sequence). The J segment lost 0 bases and the V segment lost 5 bases, leaving 2 bases of the junction unmatched. This CDR3 contains 14 residues.